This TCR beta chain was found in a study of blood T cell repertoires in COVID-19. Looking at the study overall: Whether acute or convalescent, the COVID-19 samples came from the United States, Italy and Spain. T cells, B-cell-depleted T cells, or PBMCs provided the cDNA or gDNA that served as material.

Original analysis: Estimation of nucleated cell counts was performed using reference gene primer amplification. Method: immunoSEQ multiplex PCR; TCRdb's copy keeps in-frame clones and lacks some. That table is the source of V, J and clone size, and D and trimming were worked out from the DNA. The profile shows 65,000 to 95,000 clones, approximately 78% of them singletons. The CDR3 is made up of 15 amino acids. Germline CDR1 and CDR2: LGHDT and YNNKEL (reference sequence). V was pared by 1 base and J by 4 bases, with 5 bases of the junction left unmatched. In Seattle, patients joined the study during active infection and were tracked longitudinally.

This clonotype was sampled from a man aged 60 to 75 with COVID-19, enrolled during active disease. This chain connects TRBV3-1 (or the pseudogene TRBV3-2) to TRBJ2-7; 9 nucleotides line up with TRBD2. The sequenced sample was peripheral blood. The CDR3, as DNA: TGTGCCAGCAGCCAAGTCAGCGGGGGGCCGTACGAGCAGTACTTC. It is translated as CASSQVSGGPYEQYF.